The 29 T cell receptor beta chains presented below share a single source sample, sequenced in a study of T cells after yellow fever vaccination (dated by TCRdb to between 2018 and 2021). Per the publication, the treatment or condition label means: live attenuated yellow fever vaccine strain. Library preparation employed 5' RACE. The sequencer was an Illumina HiSeq 2500. TCRdb's own reprocessing of the public reads used fastp at Q25 and MiXCR and kept productive beta chains. When rows share a CDR3 protein, they turn into one entry using the most common DNA and genes. The sample table holds 510,000 or so distinct CDR3 sequences, of which roughly a fifth were seen once. Roughly 13% of the sample is held by the ten biggest clonotypes. The sequencing here drew on PBMCs, taken 15 days after the yellow fever booster vaccination. These receptors were taken from a man aged 30 to 39 who received the YFV17D yellow fever vaccine.

The rearrangement uses TRBV6-1 and TRBJ1-1; the D gene is possibly TRBD1 (5 bases). V was clipped by 5 bases and J by 4 bases, with 17 bases between them. The length of the CDR3 is 15 residues. Germline V gives CDR1 MNHNS, CDR2 SASEGT. CDR3 protein: CASSRRGTAGTEAFF. CDR3 DNA sequence: TGTGCCAGCAGTAGACGGGGGACCGCGGGCACTGAAGCTTTCTTT.

V usage is TRBV28 and J usage is TRBJ2-5; 7 bases match TRBD1. CDR3 length: 12 residues. Germline CDR1 is MDHEN and CDR2 is SYDVKM. The junction had 2 bases not matched to a gene; V was cut back by 8 bases and J by 2 bases. CDR3 sequence: CASATGQETQYF. CDR3 DNA sequence: TGTGCCAGCGCGACAGGGCAAGAGACCCAGTACTTC.

There are a few counts of this clonotype. This chain links TRBV18 with TRBJ2-2; the D gene is possibly TRBD2 (6 bases). CDR1 KGHSH and CDR2 LQKENI come from the germline V gene. Trimming cost V 0 bases and J 6 bases, with 8 bases left between them. The CDR3 runs 14 residues. The CDR3 DNA reads as TGTGCCAGCTCACCACCGGGACTTGCCGGGGAGCTGTTTTTT. Translating gives CASSPPGLAGELFF.

This chain joins TRBV12-3 or TRBV12-4 and TRBJ2-1; 8 bases line up with TRBD2. The CDR3 is made up of 14 amino acids. Trimming removed 6 bases from V and 6 bases from J; junction bases left unmatched: 7. In nucleotides, the CDR3 is TGTGCCAGCAGCCTAACGCTAGCGGGCAATGAGCAGTTCTTC. Residues: CASSLTLAGNEQFF.

This clonotype was observed at least ten times. The chain has TRBV20-1 and TRBJ2-5; D unclear. This CDR3 is 10 amino acids long. CDR1 is DFQATT, CDR2 SNEGSKA, per germline (reference sequence). V was cut by 6 bases and J by 0 bases, with 2 bases left in between. CDR3 protein: CSAYQETQYF. The CDR3 DNA reads as TGCAGTGCCTACCAAGAGACCCAGTACTTC.

This clonotype came up many times. The rearrangement links TRBV19 to TRBJ2-2, with D perhaps TRBD2 (6 bases). V gave up 4 bases and J gave up 5 bases, with 11 bases separating them. Germline V gives CDR1 LNHDA, CDR2 SQIVND (reference sequence). The CDR3 totals 14 residues. CDR3 amino acids: CASSTRGGTGELFF. The CDR3 bases are TGTGCCAGTAGTACACGAGGAGGGACCGGGGAGCTGTTTTTT.

This clonotype occurred a few times. The chain couples TRBV29-1 to TRBJ2-5; TRBD1 agrees at 7 bases. J lost 7 bases, V lost 4 bases, and 6 bases had no gene match. The CDR3 covers 12 residues. CDR1 SQVTM and CDR2 ANQGSEA come from the germline V gene. CDR3 loop: CSVARGSGTQYF. CDR3 DNA sequence: TGCAGCGTTGCCAGGGGGAGCGGGACCCAGTACTTC.

The chain carries TRBV7-9 and TRBJ2-5; tentatively, D is TRBD1 (6 bases). V lost 1 base to trimming and J lost 2 bases, with 11 bases between them. Germline V gene data show CDR1 as SEHNR and CDR2 as FQNEAQ (reference sequence). The CDR3 totals 15 residues. The DNA of the CDR3 is TGTGCCAGCAGCTTAGGAAGGACAGTTCAAGAGACCCAGTACTTC. Its translation is CASSLGRTVQETQYF.

The gene calls are TRBV25-1 and TRBJ1-4, with D perhaps matching TRBD1 (5 bases). The CDR3 is made up of 15 amino acids. Germline V gene sequence: CDR1 MGHDK, CDR2 SYGVNS. The ends were cut back, 5 bases at V and 3 bases at J, with 13 bases in the middle. In DNA, the CDR3 is TGTGCCAGCAGTCTTGTCTCGGGGGCTAATGAAAAACTGTTTTTT. This gives the protein CASSLVSGANEKLFF.

This clonotype was found a few times. CDR3 nucleotides: TGTGCCAGCAGGACTAGCGGGGGCCACGAGCAGTACTTC. Translated, it gives CASRTSGGHEQYF. The V call is TRBV27, the J call TRBJ2-7; 12 bases align to TRBD2. Trimming took 6 bases from V and 5 from J; bases not matched to a gene: 2. Germline V gene lookup returns CDR1 MNHEY and CDR2 SMNVEV (reference sequence). The CDR3 length is 13 residues.

The rearrangement uses TRBV5-8 and TRBJ2-2; TRBD2 is a possible D gene (6 bases). This CDR3 comprises 14 residues. The germline V gene encodes CDR1 SGHTS and CDR2 YDEGEE. V lost 7 bases and J 7 bases, leaving 17 bases between the germline ends. The CDR3: CASGVRGLGGELFF. The CDR3 nucleotides are TGTGCCAGCGGCGTACGGGGACTTGGCGGGGAGCTGTTTTTT.

The genes are TRBV6-4 and TRBJ2-1; 8 nucleotides match TRBD2. V dropped 4 bases and J dropped 1; count of bases not matched to a gene: 6. This CDR3 spans 16 amino acids. Germline values: CDR1 MRHNA, CDR2 SNTAGT. CDR3 in DNA: TGTGCCAGCAGTGGGACACTAGCGGCTTCCTACAATGAGCAGTTCTTC. Residues: CASSGTLAASYNEQFF.

This sequence joins TRBV20-1 and TRBJ2-7; 8 bases fit TRBD1. The length of the CDR3 is 14 residues. Germline V gene data show CDR1 as DFQATT and CDR2 as SNEGSKA (reference sequence). With V trimmed by 0 bases and J by 4 bases, 5 bases remained unmatched. CDR3 nucleotide sequence: TGCAGTGCTAGAGATTTAACAGGGGGATACGAGCAGTACTTC. Translation gives CSARDLTGGYEQYF.

This sequence joins TRBV5-1 and TRBJ1-1; 7 nucleotides align to TRBD1. The CDR3 has 13 residues. Germline trimming cut 3 bases from V and 11 bases from J; bases unmatched to any gene: 10. CDR1 and CDR2 (germline): SGHRS, YFSETQ. For the CDR3, the DNA is TGCGCCAGCAGCTCAGGACAGGTCAGAGGCGCTTTCTTT. Residues: CASSSGQVRGAFF.

The CDR3: CASSRAVPGITNEKLFF. The CDR3 DNA reads as TGCGCCAGCAGCCGAGCCGTCCCGGGAATAACTAATGAAAAACTGTTTTTT. The chain recombines TRBV4-3 with TRBJ1-4, with D unresolved. The germline V gene encodes CDR1 LGHNA and CDR2 YSLEER. The CDR3 consists of 17 residues. V was clipped by 4 bases and J by 1 base, with 16 bases between them.

This clonotype was counted a few times. This chain uses TRBV7-6 with TRBJ2-5, with 8 bases matching TRBD2. CDR1 is SGHVS and CDR2 is FNYEAQ in the germline V gene. The CDR3 runs to 14 residues. Trimming cost V 4 bases and J 9 bases; bases outside gene matches: 10. The DNA for the CDR3 is TGTGCCAGCAGCTCGGGACTAGGGGGGCGGGCCCAGTACTTC. Its protein product is CASSSGLGGRAQYF.

The rearrangement uses TRBV20-1 and TRBJ2-1, with D perhaps TRBD2 (5 bases). This CDR3 region has 14 residues. V was cut by 8 bases and J by 2 bases, with 16 bases left in between. CDR1 is DFQATT and CDR2 is SNEGSKA in the germline V gene (reference sequence). DNA for the CDR3: TGCAGTCCGTGGGTGACCGGGACCTACAATGAGCAGTTCTTC. Translation gives CSPWVTGTYNEQFF.

CDR3 protein: CASSVLDRRSTDTQYF. The CDR3 DNA follows: TGTGCCAGCAGTGTCCTCGACAGGAGGAGCACAGATACGCAGTATTTT. The chain joins TRBV12-3 or TRBV12-4 to TRBJ2-3; perhaps TRBD1 as D (6 bases). Trimming pared 5 bases from V and 0 bases from J, leaving 15 bases between. The CDR3 is 16 amino acids.

V usage is TRBV5-1 and J usage is TRBJ2-3; 12 nucleotides match TRBD2. V trimming: 4 bases; J trimming: 1 base; junction bases outside the gene matches: 4. The CDR3 loop spans 16 amino acids. In germline, CDR1 is SGHRS, CDR2 YFSETQ. The CDR3 region has the DNA TGCGCCAGCAGCGTGACTAGCGGGGGAGGCACAGATACGCAGTATTTT. Protein sequence: CASSVTSGGGTDTQYF. Looking up the rest from reference TRBV5-1 and TRBJ2-3 gives the full variable domain: KAGVTQTPRYLIKTRGQQVTLSCSPISGHRSVSWYQQTPGQGLQFLFEYFSETQRNKGNFPGRFSGRQFSNSRSEMNVSTLELGDSALYLCASSVTSGGGTDTQYFGPGTRLTVL.

This clonotype was recorded many times. The chain joins TRBV6-2 or TRBV6-3 to TRBJ2-1, with unresolved D. The CDR3 extends over 11 amino acids. CDR1 and CDR2 from the germline V gene are MNHEY and SVGEGT. Trimming took off 5 bases at V and 10 bases at J, with 9 bases between the two ends. The CDR3 sequence is CASSRLGEQFF. The CDR3 nucleotides are TGTGCCAGCAGTCGACTGGGGGAGCAGTTCTTC.

V is TRBV6-1 and J is TRBJ2-7; 9 bases agree with TRBD1. Per germline, CDR1 MNHNS and CDR2 SASEGT. CDR3 length: 14 amino acids. The trim removed 4 bases at V and 5 bases at J, leaving 6 bases unmatched. CDR3 residues: CASSVPGQGNEQYF. CDR3 in DNA: TGTGCCAGCAGTGTCCCGGGACAGGGTAACGAGCAGTACTTC.

Note on this clonotype: The conserved final phenylalanine or tryptophan is absent from the CDR3, which likely points to a read error. The chain links TRBV30 to TRBJ2-3, with 11 positions matching TRBD2. The CDR3 has 12 amino acids. The J segment lost 7 bases and the V segment lost 5 bases, leaving 2 bases of the junction unmatched. CDR1 and CDR2 (germline): GTSNPN, SVGIG (reference sequence). In DNA, the CDR3 is TGTGCCTGGGGGACTAGCGGCAATACGCAGTATTCT. This gives the protein CAWGTSGNTQYS.

The rearrangement uses TRBV7-2 and TRBJ2-7; weak D call: TRBD2 (6 bases). Germline loops: CDR1 SGHTA, CDR2 FQGNSA. Trimming pared 7 bases from V and 0 bases from J, leaving 13 bases between. This CDR3 has 14 amino acids. The CDR3 DNA sequence: TGTGCCAGCAACCACGCGGGGCCCTCCTACGAGCAGTACTTC. This translates into CASNHAGPSYEQYF.

The sample holds many counts of this clonotype. For the CDR3, the DNA is TGTGCCTGGAGTGTTCGAGGGTACGAGCAGTACTTC. Translated: CAWSVRGYEQYF. The chain joins TRBV30 to TRBJ2-7; D perhaps matches TRBD2 (5 bases). Germline V gene data show CDR1 as GTSNPN and CDR2 as SVGIG (reference sequence). CDR3 size: 12 residues. Trimming cost V 0 bases and J 4 bases, with 7 bases left between them.

The table lists this clonotype with a few counts. The gene calls are TRBV7-8 and TRBJ2-2; no reliable D call. Germline lookup yields CDR1 SGHVS and CDR2 FQNEAQ. The V and J ends lost 4 bases and 3 bases respectively, with 6 bases between them. The CDR3 length is 13 residues. CDR3 amino acids: CASSYQDTGELFF. The CDR3 coding sequence is TGTGCCAGCAGCTACCAAGACACCGGGGAGCTGTTTTTT.

This clonotype was counted between two and nine times. The rearrangement joins TRBV12-3 or TRBV12-4 to TRBJ1-1; D is ambiguous. V was trimmed by 3 bases and J by 12 bases, leaving 8 bases between them. The CDR3 runs to 10 residues. CDR3 DNA sequence: TGTGCCAGCAGTTTGATCTTTACTTTCTTT. This translates into CASSLIFTFF.

The CDR3 loop reads CASSPLLRGQADEQYF. The CDR3 region has the DNA TGCGCCAGCAGCCCCCTTTTGAGGGGACAAGCGGACGAGCAGTACTTC. V gene TRBV10-2 combines with J gene TRBJ2-7; tentatively, D is TRBD1 (6 bases). Trimming removed 6 bases at V and 5 bases at J, with 23 bases between. Looked up from germline, CDR1 is WSHSY and CDR2 is SAAADI. This CDR3 region has 16 residues.

This clonotype has a handful of counts. The chain employs TRBV6-5 and TRBJ2-7; 8 bases are a match to TRBD2. The length of the CDR3 is 13 residues. Losses at the gene ends were 5 bases for V and 3 bases for J; bases not matched to a gene: 3. The germline V gene encodes CDR1 MNHEY and CDR2 SVGAGI. CDR3 bases: TGTGCCAGCAGTCGGCGGGAGGACTACGAGCAGTACTTC. Residues: CASSRREDYEQYF.

This clonotype was counted a few times. V and J are TRBV6-5 and TRBJ2-7; D might be TRBD1 (5 bases). Trimming took off 0 bases at V and 1 base at J, with 16 bases between the two ends. Germline V lookup: CDR1 MNHEY, CDR2 SVGAGI. The CDR3 runs 17 residues. The CDR3 DNA sequence: TGTGCCAGCAGTTACTCGATATCGACAGCAAAGTCCTACGAGCAGTACTTC. Translating it yields CASSYSISTAKSYEQYF.